Listed here is a single T cell receptor beta chain. Its target is not known. These data belong to a study of blood T cells in healthy people across ages. Whole-study context: Per every two T cells, about one barcoded beta molecule was captured by template switching. Findings and limits, study-wide: Higher diversity and more naive CD4+ cells were features of long-lived donors, compared to aged donors. Diversity was estimated from one million T cells, and these estimates were considered underestimates.

Germline V lookup: CDR1 MNHNY, CDR2 SVGAGI (reference sequence). This CDR3 is 17 amino acids long. Unmatched junction bases numbered 14, after V lost 2 bases and J lost 5 bases. Peripheral blood, 9.5 to 10 milliliters per donor, was collected. Then a second PCR, running about 6 to 12 cycles, was carried out with a sample-barcoded 5' primer and a J-beta primer mix. MiXCR, run by TCRdb on the 5' RACE reads, gives a single entry per CDR3 protein. This table holds hundreds of thousands of distinct CDR3 sequences, approximately 52% found once. The material sequenced was blood. V usage is TRBV6-6 and J usage is TRBJ1-2, with 7 bases lining up with TRBD1. The source of this sequence is a woman over 75 in good health. In DNA, the CDR3 is TGTGCCAGCAGTTACCCGGCAGGGGGGGATCGAGGTTATGGCTACACCTTC. As protein: CASSYPAGGDRGYGYTF.